This T cell receptor (beta chain) was found in a study of T cells in Graves' hyperthyroidism and ophthalmopathy. As for the study in general: Peripheral blood collection took place at initial diagnosis, before any treatment.

RNA transcripts were the template for amplifying TCR beta CDR3 regions. Primed by the HTBI set, a first-round RT-PCR was run on the TCR CDR3. TCRdb independently ran MiXCR on the multiplex PCR reads; one entry per CDR3 protein. The sample includes about 480,000 distinct CDR3 sequences, about an eighth of them seen just once. Clinical symptoms, serum thyroxine, TRAb, thyroid ultrasound and orbital computed tomography informed diagnoses. The V gene lost 1 base and the J gene lost 0 bases, with 13 bases spanning the gap. Germline CDR1 is GTSNPN and CDR2 is SVGIG (reference sequence). The CDR3 spans 17 residues. This clonotype showed up many times.

This TCR derives from a young woman with Graves' hyperthyroidism. The source material was blood. This sequence joins TRBV30 and TRBJ2-6; no firm D call. CDR3 nucleotides: TGTGCCTGGAGTGGGATTCACGGCCGCTCTGGGGCCAACGTCCTGACTTTC. Its protein is CAWSGIHGRSGANVLTF.